The 27 T cell receptor beta chains below were found in one sample sequenced in a study of T-cell memory formation after mild COVID-19. One entry per CDR3 protein results from TCRdb running MiXCR on the 5' RACE reads. Of about 470,000 distinct CDR3 sequences listed, around 25% are singletons. Sequencing used PBMCs or a T cell subset sorted from them (not recorded which). Source of these receptors: an adult woman who had mild COVID-19 (a few samples of this study predate the infection). Cell type and time point are not known.

This clonotype occurred once. The chain joins TRBV5-4 to TRBJ2-5, with D perhaps given as TRBD1 or TRBD2 (6 bases each). V was pared by 4 bases and J by 1 base, with 20 bases between. The germline gives CDR1 SGHNT, CDR2 YYREEE (reference sequence). The CDR3 spans 17 residues. As DNA, the CDR3 is TGTGCCAGCAGCCACCCGGCCACAAGGGGGGCCCAAGAGACCCAGTACTTC. It specifies CASSHPATRGAQETQYF.

This clonotype was observed a few times. The rearrangement links TRBV5-6 to TRBJ2-1; D not certain. In germline, CDR1 is SGHDT, CDR2 YYEEEE. The CDR3 has 13 amino acids. Trimming shortened V by 2 bases and J by 6 bases, and 9 bases separated the two germline ends. The DNA for the CDR3 is TGTGCCAGCAGCTTCGGACGGACCAATGAGCAGTTCTTC. This gives the protein CASSFGRTNEQFF. Together with reference TRBV5-6 and TRBJ2-1, the CDR3 gives the full variable domain: DAGVTQSPTHLIKTRGQQVTLRCSPKSGHDTVSWYQQALGQGPQFIFQYYEEEERQRGNFPDRFSGHQFPNYSSELNVNALLLGDSALYLCASSFGRTNEQFFGPGTRLTVL.

This clonotype showed up just a few times. The V gene is TRBV10-3, the J gene TRBJ1-5; D unclear. Trimming shortened V by 0 bases and J by 6 bases, and 15 bases separated the two germline ends. CDR1 is ENHRY and CDR2 is SYGVKD in the germline V gene. The CDR3 covers 16 residues. As DNA, the CDR3 is TGTGCCATCAGTGAGTCTACCTCCAGGAGAGGTCAGCCCCAGCATTTT. This sequence encodes CAISESTSRRGQPQHF.

This chain uses TRBV9 with TRBJ1-6, with 8 bases that match TRBD1. There are 19 residues in the CDR3. The V and J ends lost 0 bases and 3 bases, in that order; junction bases with no gene match: 11. Germline loops: CDR1 SGDLS, CDR2 YYNGEE. CDR3 bases: TGTGCCAGCAGCGTAGAGTGGACAGGGATTAGACTCTATAATTCACCCCTCCACTTT. This translates into CASSVEWTGIRLYNSPLHF.

This chain uses TRBV5-5 with TRBJ2-5; 15 bases are a match to TRBD2. V trimming: 0 bases; J trimming: 6 bases; junction bases outside the gene matches: 3. Germline CDR1 is SGHKS and CDR2 is YYEKEE (reference sequence). This CDR3 spans 16 amino acids. CDR3 protein: CASSLEGTSGGKTQYF. CDR3 nucleotides: TGTGCCAGCAGCTTGGAGGGGACTAGCGGGGGGAAGACCCAGTACTTC.

The V and J genes are TRBV6-4 and TRBJ2-3; 8 bases map to TRBD1. Germline V gene sequence: CDR1 MRHNA, CDR2 SNTAGT. This CDR3 region has 16 residues. J lost 1 base, V lost 6 bases, and 9 bases had no gene match. The CDR3 loop reads CASRVQGGIGTDTQYF. The DNA for the CDR3 is TGTGCCAGCAGGGTACAGGGGGGTATCGGCACAGATACGCAGTATTTT.

V usage is TRBV11-2 and J usage is TRBJ2-5; 10 nucleotides match TRBD2. The V gene's germline CDR1 is SGHAT and CDR2 FQNNGV. The CDR3 loop spans 17 amino acids. With 2 bases clipped from V and 2 bases from J, the junction kept 8 bases outside the gene matches. The CDR3 here is CASSLFPRGLAQETQYF. Here the CDR3 DNA reads TGTGCCAGCAGCTTATTCCCGCGGGGACTAGCGCAAGAGACCCAGTACTTC.

This clonotype appeared a single time. The V gene is TRBV6-1, the J gene TRBJ2-3; TRBD2 agrees at 13 bases. V trimming: 8 bases; J trimming: 0 bases; junction bases outside the gene matches: 5. The CDR3 is 16 amino acids. The germline V gene has CDR1 MNHNS and CDR2 SASEGT. In DNA, the CDR3 is TGTGCCAGCCGGACTAGCGGGGGACCAAGCACAGATACGCAGTATTTT. Translated: CASRTSGGPSTDTQYF.

The gene calls are TRBV9 and TRBJ2-7; D possibly corresponds to TRBD1 (5 bases). The germline V and J ends were trimmed by 4 bases and 6 bases, with 23 bases remaining between them. The CDR3 runs 16 residues. The germline CDR1 and CDR2 sequences are SGDLS and YYNGEE. This CDR3 reads CASSPQGGALVGEQYF. Written as DNA, the CDR3 is TGTGCCAGCAGCCCTCAGGGCGGAGCCCTGGTTGGCGAGCAGTACTTC.

In this sample, this clonotype turned up many times. The V and J genes are TRBV5-5 and TRBJ2-7; 8 bases map to TRBD1. The junction had 12 bases not matched to a gene; V was cut back by 4 bases and J by 0 bases. Germline V gives CDR1 SGHKS, CDR2 YYEKEE (reference sequence). The CDR3 runs to 17 residues. The CDR3 bases are TGTGCCAGCAGCCGACTTACAGGGGGTTACCCCTCCTACGAGCAGTACTTC. Residues: CASSRLTGGYPSYEQYF. Looking up the rest from reference TRBV5-5 and TRBJ2-7 gives the full variable domain: DAGVTQSPTHLIKTRGQQVTLRCSPISGHKSVSWYQQVLGQGPQFIFQYYEKEERGRGNFPDRFSARQFPNYSSELNVNALLLGDSALYLCASSRLTGGYPSYEQYFGPGTRLTVT.

This clonotype was recorded many times. V gene TRBV3-1 combines with J gene TRBJ2-1; TRBD2 might be the D (5 bases). Per the germline V gene, CDR1 is LGHDT and CDR2 is YNNKEL (reference sequence). There are 15 residues in the CDR3. V dropped 5 bases and J dropped 3 bases, with 14 bases sitting between them. Here the CDR3 reads CASSDWTAHYNEQFF. In nucleotides, the CDR3 is TGTGCCAGCAGCGATTGGACTGCCCACTACAATGAGCAGTTCTTC.

The rearrangement links TRBV7-2 to TRBJ2-7, with 8 bases aligning to TRBD1. There are 15 residues in the CDR3. The V and J ends lost 5 bases and 3 bases, in that order; junction bases with no gene match: 9. Germline assignment: CDR1 SGHTA and CDR2 FQGNSA. The CDR3 sequence is CASSIDGTGLYEQYF. DNA of the CDR3: TGTGCCAGCAGCATAGACGGGACAGGCCTCTACGAGCAGTACTTC.

This clonotype was counted a few times. The genes are TRBV18 and TRBJ1-5, with D perhaps TRBD1 (6 bases). Germline CDR1 reads KGHSH; CDR2 reads LQKENI. Trimming shortened V by 0 bases and J by 7 bases, and 16 bases separated the two germline ends. The CDR3 runs to 16 residues. CDR3 DNA sequence: TGTGCCAGCTCACCACCCGAAAACAGGGACGGGCAGCCCCAGCATTTT. Its protein is CASSPPENRDGQPQHF.

This clonotype came up a few times. The rearrangement uses TRBV3-1 and TRBJ2-7; 10 bases agree with TRBD2. This CDR3 is 16 amino acids long. V dropped 1 base and J dropped 3; count of bases not matched to a gene: 6. CDR1 and CDR2 from the germline V gene are LGHDT and YNNKEL (reference sequence). The DNA for the CDR3 is TGTGCCAGCAGCCAAGGTTTGAGACTAGCGGGCTACGAGCAGTACTTC. Residues: CASSQGLRLAGYEQYF.

The V and J genes are TRBV5-1 and TRBJ2-1, with TRBD1 matching over 11 bases. CDR1 is SGHRS and CDR2 is YFSETQ in the germline V gene. V lost 5 bases, J lost 8 bases, and 9 bases stayed unmatched. The CDR3 extends over 15 amino acids. The DNA of the CDR3 is TGCGCCAGCAGTCCTGGACAGGGGGCGAACGATGAGCAGTTCTTC. Translating it yields CASSPGQGANDEQFF. The whole variable domain, remainder taken from reference TRBV5-1 and TRBJ2-1, is KAGVTQTPRYLIKTRGQQVTLSCSPISGHRSVSWYQQTPGQGLQFLFEYFSETQRNKGNFPGRFSGRQFSNSRSEMNVSTLELGDSALYLCASSPGQGANDEQFFGPGTRLTVL.

This clonotype has a handful of counts. The chain employs TRBV7-2 and TRBJ2-4; D remains ambiguous. Trimming removed 0 bases from V and 7 bases from J, with 7 bases in between. The CDR3 contains 13 residues. Germline lookup yields CDR1 SGHTA and CDR2 FQGNSA. CDR3 sequence: CASSLASANIQYF. The CDR3 DNA reads TGTGCCAGCAGCTTAGCGTCAGCCAACATTCAGTACTTC.

About this clonotype itself: Compared with germline, one end of the junction differs, possibly owing to a read error. The V gene is TRBV7-9, the J gene TRBJ1-1; D unresolved. Germline V CDR1 and CDR2: SEHNR, FQNEAQ (reference sequence). CDR3 length equals 11 residues. The CDR3 reads CASSAQTGEAF. The DNA of the CDR3 is TGTGCCAGCAGCGCCCAAACCGGGGAGGCCTTT.

This chain connects TRBV29-1 to TRBJ2-7; D unclear. The germline gives CDR1 SQVTM, CDR2 ANQGSEA. Trimming removed 2 bases at V and 2 bases at J, with 7 bases between. This CDR3 has 12 amino acids. DNA for the CDR3: TGCAGCGTTGAATTGGAAACCTACGAGCAGTACTTC. It specifies CSVELETYEQYF.

The CDR3 region is CASSLQGTAGSYNEQFF. The CDR3 DNA reads as TGCGCCAGCAGCTTACAGGGGACCGCGGGCTCCTACAATGAGCAGTTCTTC. This chain joins TRBV5-1 and TRBJ2-1; 7 bases agree with TRBD1. The germline V gene encodes CDR1 SGHRS and CDR2 YFSETQ. The CDR3 runs to 17 residues. The V gene end was trimmed by 2 bases and the J gene end by 0 bases; junction bases not matched to a gene: 8.

This sequence joins TRBV6-5 and TRBJ2-3, with 7 bases that match TRBD2. The CDR3 runs 14 residues. In germline, CDR1 is MNHEY, CDR2 SVGAGI. The V segment lost 7 bases and the J segment 4 bases; nucleotides outside the gene matches: 8. In DNA form, the CDR3 reads TGTGCCAGCACCGGGACTACCGAGGCAGATACGCAGTATTTT. Translated: CASTGTTEADTQYF.

The chain uses TRBV6-6 and TRBJ2-7, with 11 bases fitting TRBD1. Germline-derived CDR1 and CDR2 are MNHNY and SVGAGI (reference sequence). This CDR3 is 15 amino acids long. With V trimmed by 2 bases and J by 7 bases, 7 bases remained unmatched. CDR3 bases: TGTGCCAGCAGTTACGCCAGGGGGACAGGGGGGGAGCAGTACTTC. This translates into CASSYARGTGGEQYF.

A few counts support this clonotype. The chain couples TRBV7-2 to TRBJ2-1, with D tentatively TRBD2 (5 bases). Trimming took 2 bases from V and 3 from J, leaving 17 bases between them. The germline V gene encodes CDR1 SGHTA and CDR2 FQGNSA. The CDR3 totals 17 residues. CDR3 residues: CASSLLGIGNSYNEQFF. CDR3 DNA sequence: TGTGCCAGCAGCTTATTGGGAATCGGGAATAGCTACAATGAGCAGTTCTTC.

The genes are TRBV12-3 or TRBV12-4 and TRBJ2-1, with TRBD2 matching 7 bases. The CDR3 loop spans 17 amino acids. Germline trimming cut 0 bases from V and 0 bases from J; bases unmatched to any gene: 5. CDR3 DNA sequence: TGTGCCAGCAGTTTAGCGCTAGCGGAACCCTCCTACAATGAGCAGTTCTTC. Protein: CASSLALAEPSYNEQFF.

This clonotype was counted only a few times. This sequence joins TRBV23-1 and TRBJ1-2; a possible D gene is TRBD1 (5 bases). TRBV23-1 is placed among ORFs of uncertain function. V was clipped by 0 bases and J by 7 bases, with 12 bases between them. The CDR3 contains 14 residues. CDR3 region: CASSQSGGYCGYTF. Here the CDR3 DNA reads TGCGCCAGCAGTCAATCGGGGGGATACTGTGGCTACACCTTC.

In this sample, this clonotype turned up a few times. The chain uses TRBV30 and TRBJ2-3, with TRBD1 matching over 10 bases. This CDR3 spans 15 amino acids. V was pared by 6 bases and J by 1 base, with 7 bases of the junction left unmatched. Germline-derived CDR1 and CDR2 are GTSNPN and SVGIG (reference sequence). CDR3 DNA: TGTGCCTGCCCCGTAGGACAGGGGGGCACAGATACGCAGTATTTT. It encodes CACPVGQGGTDTQYF.

The chain employs TRBV29-1 and TRBJ1-1; 8 bases align to TRBD1. The CDR3 runs 15 residues. Germline V gene lookup returns CDR1 SQVTM and CDR2 ANQGSEA. The ends lost 1 base at V and 3 bases at J; junction bases unmatched: 7. CDR3 in amino acids: CSVEGRTGWDTEAFF. The CDR3 coding sequence is TGCAGCGTTGAAGGCCGGACAGGGTGGGACACTGAAGCTTTCTTT.

The chain carries TRBV5-6 and TRBJ1-5; tentatively, D is TRBD1 (5 bases). V shed 0 bases and J shed 1 base, with 11 bases lying between them. The germline V gene has CDR1 SGHDT and CDR2 YYEEEE. The CDR3 totals 16 residues. CDR3 DNA: TGTGCCAGCAGCTTGGGAGGGGCAGCCAGCAATCAGCCCCAGCATTTT. This sequence encodes CASSLGGAASNQPQHF.